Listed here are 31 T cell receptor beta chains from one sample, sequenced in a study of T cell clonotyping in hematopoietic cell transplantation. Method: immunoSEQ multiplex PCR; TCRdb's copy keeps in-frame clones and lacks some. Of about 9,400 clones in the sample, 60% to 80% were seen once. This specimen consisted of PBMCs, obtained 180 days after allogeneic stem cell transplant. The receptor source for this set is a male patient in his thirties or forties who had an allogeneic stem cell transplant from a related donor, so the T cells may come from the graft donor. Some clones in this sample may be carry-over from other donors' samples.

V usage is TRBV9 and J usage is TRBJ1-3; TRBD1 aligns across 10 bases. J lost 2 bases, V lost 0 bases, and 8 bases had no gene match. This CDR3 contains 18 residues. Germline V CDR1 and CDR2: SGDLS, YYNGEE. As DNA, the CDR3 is TGTGCCAGCAGCGTAGAGCCGACAGGGGGCAGGGCTGGAAACACCATATATTTT. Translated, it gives CASSVEPTGGRAGNTIYF.

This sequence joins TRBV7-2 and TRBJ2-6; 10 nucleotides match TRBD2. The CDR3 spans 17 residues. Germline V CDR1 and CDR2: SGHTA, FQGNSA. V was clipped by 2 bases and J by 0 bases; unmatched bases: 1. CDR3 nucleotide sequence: TGTGCCAGCAGCTTACTAGCGGGGGTCTCTGGGGCCAACGTCCTGACTTTC. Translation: CASSLLAGVSGANVLTF.

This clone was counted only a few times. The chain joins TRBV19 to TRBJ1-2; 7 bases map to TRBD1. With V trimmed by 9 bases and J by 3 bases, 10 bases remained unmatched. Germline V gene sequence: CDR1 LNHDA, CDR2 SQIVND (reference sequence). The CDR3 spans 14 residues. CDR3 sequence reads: CASTQGGADYGYTF. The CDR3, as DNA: TGTGCCAGCACCCAGGGGGGGGCGGACTATGGCTACACCTTC.

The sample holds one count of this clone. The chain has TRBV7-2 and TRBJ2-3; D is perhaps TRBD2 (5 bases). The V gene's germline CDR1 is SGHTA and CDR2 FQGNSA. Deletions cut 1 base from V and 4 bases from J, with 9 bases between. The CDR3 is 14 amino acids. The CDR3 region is CASSLVWRADTQYF. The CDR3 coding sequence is TGTGCCAGCAGCTTAGTGTGGCGGGCAGATACGCAGTATTTT.

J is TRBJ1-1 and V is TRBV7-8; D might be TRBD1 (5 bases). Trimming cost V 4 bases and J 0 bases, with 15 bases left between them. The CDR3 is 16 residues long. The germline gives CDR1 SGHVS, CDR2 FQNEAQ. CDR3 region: CASSSSGVLLNTEAFF. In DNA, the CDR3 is TGTGCCAGCAGCTCCTCGGGGGTCCTTTTGAACACTGAAGCTTTCTTT. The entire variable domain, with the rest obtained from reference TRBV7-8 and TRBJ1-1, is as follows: GAGVSQSPRYKVAKRGQDVALRCDPISGHVSLFWYQQALGQGPEFLTYFQNEAQLDKSGLPSDRFFAERPEGSVSTLKIQRTQQEDSAVYLCASSSSGVLLNTEAFFGQGTRLTVV.

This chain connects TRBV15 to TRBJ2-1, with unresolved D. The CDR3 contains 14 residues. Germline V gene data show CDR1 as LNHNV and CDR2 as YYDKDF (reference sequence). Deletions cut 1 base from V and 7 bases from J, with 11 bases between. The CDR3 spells CATSRGSSTNEQFF. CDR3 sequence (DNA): TGTGCCACCAGCAGAGGAAGTAGTACGAATGAGCAGTTCTTC. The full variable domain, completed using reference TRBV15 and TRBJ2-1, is DAMVIQNPRYQVTQFGKPVTLSCSQTLNHNVMYWYQQKSSQAPKLLFHYYDKDFNNEADTPDNFQSRRPNTSFCFLDIRSPGLGDTAMYLCATSRGSSTNEQFFGPGTRLTVL.

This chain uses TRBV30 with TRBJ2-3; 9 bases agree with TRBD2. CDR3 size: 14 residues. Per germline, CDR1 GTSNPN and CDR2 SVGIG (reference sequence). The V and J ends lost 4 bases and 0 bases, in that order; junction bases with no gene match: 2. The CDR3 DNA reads TGTGCCTGGACTAGCGGGACTAGCACAGATACGCAGTATTTT. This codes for CAWTSGTSTDTQYF.

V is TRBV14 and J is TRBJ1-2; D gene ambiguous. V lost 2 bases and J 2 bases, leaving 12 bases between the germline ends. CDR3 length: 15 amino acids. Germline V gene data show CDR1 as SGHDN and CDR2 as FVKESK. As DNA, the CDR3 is TGTGCCAGCAGCCAAACCTATGGCACGAACTATGGCTACACCTTC. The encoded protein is CASSQTYGTNYGYTF.

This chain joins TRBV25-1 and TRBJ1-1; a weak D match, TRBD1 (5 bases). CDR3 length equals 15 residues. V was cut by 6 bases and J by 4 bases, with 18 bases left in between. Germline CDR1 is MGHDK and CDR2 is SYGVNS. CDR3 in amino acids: CASSIHGGSLTEAFF. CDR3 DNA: TGTGCCAGCAGCATACACGGGGGGTCGCTCACTGAAGCTTTCTTT.

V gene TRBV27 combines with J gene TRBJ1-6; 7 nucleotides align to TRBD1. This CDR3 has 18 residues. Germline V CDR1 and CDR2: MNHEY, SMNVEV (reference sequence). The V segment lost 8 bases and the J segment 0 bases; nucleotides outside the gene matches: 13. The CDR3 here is CASRPDRAISSYNSPLHF. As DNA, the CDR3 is TGTGCCAGCCGACCCGACAGGGCCATAAGCTCCTATAATTCACCCCTCCACTTT.

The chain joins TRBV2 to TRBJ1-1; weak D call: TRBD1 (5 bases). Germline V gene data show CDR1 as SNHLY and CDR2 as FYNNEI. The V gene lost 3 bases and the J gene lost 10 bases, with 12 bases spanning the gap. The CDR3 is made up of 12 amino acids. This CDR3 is CASSEEGPVAFF. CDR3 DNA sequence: TGTGCCAGCAGTGAGGAGGGGCCGGTAGCTTTCTTT.

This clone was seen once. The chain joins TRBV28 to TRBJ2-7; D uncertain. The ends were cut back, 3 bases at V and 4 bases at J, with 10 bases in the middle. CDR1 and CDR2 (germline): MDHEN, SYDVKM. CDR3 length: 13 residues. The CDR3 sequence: CASSFLPPYEQYF. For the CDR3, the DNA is TGTGCCAGCAGTTTTCTACCGCCATACGAGCAGTACTTC.

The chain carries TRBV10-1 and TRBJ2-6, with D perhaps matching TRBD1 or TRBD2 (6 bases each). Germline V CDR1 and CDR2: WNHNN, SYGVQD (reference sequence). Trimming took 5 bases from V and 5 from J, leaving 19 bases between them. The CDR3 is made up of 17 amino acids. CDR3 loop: CASSSGGAQSRANVLTF. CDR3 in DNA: TGCGCCAGCAGTTCCGGGGGCGCACAAAGTCGGGCCAACGTCCTGACTTTC.

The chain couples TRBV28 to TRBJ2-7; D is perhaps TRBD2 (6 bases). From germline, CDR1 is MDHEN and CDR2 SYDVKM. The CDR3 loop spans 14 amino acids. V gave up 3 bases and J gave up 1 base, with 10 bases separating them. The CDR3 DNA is TGTGCCAGCAGTTTCGGGGGAAATTCCTACGAGCAGTACTTC. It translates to CASSFGGNSYEQYF. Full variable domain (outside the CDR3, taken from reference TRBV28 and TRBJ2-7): DVKVTQSSRYLVKRTGEKVFLECVQDMDHENMFWYRQDPGLGLRLIYFSYDVKMKEKGDIPEGYSVSREKKERFSLILESASTNQTSMYLCASSFGGNSYEQYFGPGTRLTVT.

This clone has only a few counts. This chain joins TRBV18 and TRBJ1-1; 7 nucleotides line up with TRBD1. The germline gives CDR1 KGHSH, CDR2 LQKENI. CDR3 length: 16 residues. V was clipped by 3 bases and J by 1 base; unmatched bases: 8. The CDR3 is CASSPKQDRTNTEAFF. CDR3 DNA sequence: TGTGCCAGCTCACCTAAACAGGACAGGACGAACACTGAAGCTTTCTTT.

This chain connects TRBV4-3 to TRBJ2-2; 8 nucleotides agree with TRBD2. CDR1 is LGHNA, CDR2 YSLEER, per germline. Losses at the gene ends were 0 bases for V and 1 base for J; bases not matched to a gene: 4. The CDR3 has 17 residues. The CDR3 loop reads CASSQDRAGGNTGELFF. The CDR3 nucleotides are TGCGCCAGCAGCCAAGATCGGGCGGGGGGGAACACCGGGGAGCTGTTTTTT.

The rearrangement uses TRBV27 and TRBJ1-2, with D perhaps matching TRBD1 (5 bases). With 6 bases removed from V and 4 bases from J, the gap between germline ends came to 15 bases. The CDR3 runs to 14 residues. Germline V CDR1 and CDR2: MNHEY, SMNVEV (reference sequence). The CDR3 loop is CASSRDGFAYGYTF. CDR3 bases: TGTGCCAGCAGCCGGGACGGTTTTGCCTATGGCTACACCTTC.

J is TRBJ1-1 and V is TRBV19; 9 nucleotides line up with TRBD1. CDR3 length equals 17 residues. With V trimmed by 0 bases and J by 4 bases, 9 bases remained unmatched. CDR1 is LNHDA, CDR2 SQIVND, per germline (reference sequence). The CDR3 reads CASSIDRGQGRVTEAFF. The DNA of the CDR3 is TGTGCCAGTAGTATAGATCGGGGACAGGGAAGAGTCACTGAAGCTTTCTTT.

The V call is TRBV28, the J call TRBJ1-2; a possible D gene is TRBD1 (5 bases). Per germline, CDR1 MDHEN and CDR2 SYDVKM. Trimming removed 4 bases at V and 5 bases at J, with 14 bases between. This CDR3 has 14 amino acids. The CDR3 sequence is CASSSPGSRYGYTF. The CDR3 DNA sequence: TGTGCCAGCAGTTCGCCAGGGAGCAGGTATGGCTACACCTTC.

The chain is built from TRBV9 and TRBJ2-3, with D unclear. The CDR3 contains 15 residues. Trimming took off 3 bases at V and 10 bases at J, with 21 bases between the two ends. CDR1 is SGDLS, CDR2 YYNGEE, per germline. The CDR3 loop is CASSDLDRPDRPQYF. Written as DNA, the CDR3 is TGTGCCAGCAGCGACCTGGACCGCCCCGATAGGCCGCAGTATTTT.

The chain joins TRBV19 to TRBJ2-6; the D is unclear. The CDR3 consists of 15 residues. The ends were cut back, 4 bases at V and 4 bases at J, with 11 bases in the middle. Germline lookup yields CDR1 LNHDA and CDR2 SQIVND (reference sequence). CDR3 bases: TGTGCCAGTAGTACTGGGGATACGGGGGCCAACGTCCTGACTTTC. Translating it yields CASSTGDTGANVLTF.

The CDR3 DNA is TGCGCCAGCAGCCAAGATTGGGGGAACACTGAAGCTTTCTTT. This gives the protein CASSQDWGNTEAFF. The chain uses TRBV4-1 and TRBJ1-1; no clear D. Looked up from germline, CDR1 is MGHRA and CDR2 is YSYEKL. This CDR3 spans 14 amino acids. The germline V and J ends were trimmed by 0 bases and 1 base, with 6 bases remaining between them.

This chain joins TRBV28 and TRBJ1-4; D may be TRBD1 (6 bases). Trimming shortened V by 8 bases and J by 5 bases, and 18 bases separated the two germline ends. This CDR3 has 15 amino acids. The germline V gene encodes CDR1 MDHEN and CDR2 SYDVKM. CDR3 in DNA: TGTGCCAGCGAGGGGGTGAGAAAGGAGAATGAAAAACTGTTTTTT. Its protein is CASEGVRKENEKLFF.

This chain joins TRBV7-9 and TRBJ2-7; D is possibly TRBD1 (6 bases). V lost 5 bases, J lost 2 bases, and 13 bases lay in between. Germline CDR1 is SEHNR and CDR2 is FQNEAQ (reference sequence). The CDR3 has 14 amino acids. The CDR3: CASSVQGSTYEQYF. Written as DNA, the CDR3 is TGTGCCAGCAGCGTCCAGGGGTCCACCTACGAGCAGTACTTC.

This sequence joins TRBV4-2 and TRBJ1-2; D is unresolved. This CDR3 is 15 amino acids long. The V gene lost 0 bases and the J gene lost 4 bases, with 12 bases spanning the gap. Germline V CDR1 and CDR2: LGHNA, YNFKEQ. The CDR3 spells CASSQDPDPSYGYTF. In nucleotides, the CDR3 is TGTGCCAGCAGCCAAGATCCGGATCCTAGCTATGGCTACACCTTC.

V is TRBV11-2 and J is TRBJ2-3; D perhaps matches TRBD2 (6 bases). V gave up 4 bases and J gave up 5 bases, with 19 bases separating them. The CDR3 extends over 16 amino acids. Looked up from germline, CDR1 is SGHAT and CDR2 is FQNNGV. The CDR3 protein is CASSSRLGGDQDTQYF. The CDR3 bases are TGTGCCAGCAGCTCCCGTCTTGGCGGGGATCAAGATACGCAGTATTTT.

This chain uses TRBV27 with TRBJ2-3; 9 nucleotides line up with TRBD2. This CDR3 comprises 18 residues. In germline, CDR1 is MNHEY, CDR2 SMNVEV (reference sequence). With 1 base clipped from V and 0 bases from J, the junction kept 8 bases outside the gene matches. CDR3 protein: CASSLYGLAGRSTDTQYF. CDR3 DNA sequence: TGTGCCAGCAGTTTATATGGCCTAGCGGGGAGAAGCACAGATACGCAGTATTTT.

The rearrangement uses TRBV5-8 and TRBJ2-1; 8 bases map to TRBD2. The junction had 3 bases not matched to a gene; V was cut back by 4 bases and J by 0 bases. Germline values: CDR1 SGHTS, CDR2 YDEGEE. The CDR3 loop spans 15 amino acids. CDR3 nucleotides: TGTGCCAGCAGCCCAGCGGGGGACTCCTACAATGAGCAGTTCTTC. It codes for CASSPAGDSYNEQFF.

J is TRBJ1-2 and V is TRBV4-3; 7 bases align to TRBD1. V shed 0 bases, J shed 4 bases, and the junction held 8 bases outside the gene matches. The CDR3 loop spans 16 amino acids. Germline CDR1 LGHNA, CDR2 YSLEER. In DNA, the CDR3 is TGCGCCAGCAGCCAAGACGGATCCAGGGGGGGCTATGGCTACACCTTC. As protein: CASSQDGSRGGYGYTF.

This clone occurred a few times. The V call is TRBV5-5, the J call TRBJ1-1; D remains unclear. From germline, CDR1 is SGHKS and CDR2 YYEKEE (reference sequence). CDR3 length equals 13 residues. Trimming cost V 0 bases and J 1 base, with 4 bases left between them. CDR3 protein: CASSLEGNTEAFF. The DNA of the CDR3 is TGTGCCAGCAGCTTGGAAGGGAACACTGAAGCTTTCTTT.

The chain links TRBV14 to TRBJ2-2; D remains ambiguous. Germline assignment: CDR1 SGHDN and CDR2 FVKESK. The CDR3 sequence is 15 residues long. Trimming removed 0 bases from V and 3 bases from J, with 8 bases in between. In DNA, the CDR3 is TGTGCCAGCAGCCAAGATTTAACCCACACCGGGGAGCTGTTTTTT. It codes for CASSQDLTHTGELFF.